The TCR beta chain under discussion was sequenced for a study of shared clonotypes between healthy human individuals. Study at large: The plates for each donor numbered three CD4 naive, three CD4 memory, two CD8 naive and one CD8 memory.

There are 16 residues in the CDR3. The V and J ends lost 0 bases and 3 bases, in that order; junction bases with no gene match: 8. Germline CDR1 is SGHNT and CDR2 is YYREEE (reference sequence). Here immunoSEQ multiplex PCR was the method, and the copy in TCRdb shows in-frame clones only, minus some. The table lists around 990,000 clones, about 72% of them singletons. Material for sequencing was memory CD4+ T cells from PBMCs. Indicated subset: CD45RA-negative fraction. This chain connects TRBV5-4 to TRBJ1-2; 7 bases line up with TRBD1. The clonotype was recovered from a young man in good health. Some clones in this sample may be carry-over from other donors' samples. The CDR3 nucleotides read TGTGCCAGCAGCTTGGGCGCGGCAGGGGGATACTATGGCTACACCTTC. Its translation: CASSLGAAGGYYGYTF. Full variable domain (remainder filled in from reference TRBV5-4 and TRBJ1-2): ETGVTQSPTHLIKTRGQQVTLRCSSQSGHNTVSWYQQALGQGPQFIFQYYREEENGRGNFPPRFSGLQFPNYSSELNVNALELDDSALYLCASSLGAAGGYYGYTFGSGTRLTVV.